Below, 26 T cell receptor beta chains from the same sample are listed, as sequenced in a study of Tregs in tolerant kidney transplant recipients. Related graft donors supplied nonmyeloablative bone marrow transplants, and mixed chimerism was transient. TCRdb's table, derived via immunoSEQ multiplex PCR, lists solely in-frame clones and lacks some. The sample shows tens of thousands of clones, approximately 93% of them seen only once. The material sequenced was CD4+ T cells from blood (PBMCs), taken 12 months after the transplant. Receptors originate from a human patient who received a combined kidney and bone marrow transplant. Some of the T cells might come from the graft donor.

V is TRBV6-1 and J is TRBJ1-4; tentative D call: TRBD1 (6 bases). Deletions cut 6 bases from V and 7 bases from J, with 18 bases between. CDR3 length: 15 amino acids. The germline CDR1 and CDR2 sequences are MNHNS and SASEGT. CDR3 in DNA: TGTGCCAGCAGAGACACAGGGAGCCCTAGTGAAAAACTGTTTTTT. Its translation: CASRDTGSPSEKLFF.

The gene calls are TRBV4-3 and TRBJ2-3; 11 nucleotides agree with TRBD2. The CDR3 length is 21 residues. The J segment lost 2 bases and the V segment lost 1 base, leaving 17 bases of the junction unmatched. Germline V gives CDR1 LGHNA, CDR2 YSLEER. CDR3 nucleotides: TGCGCCAGCAGCCAAGGCTATAGCGGGACTAGCGGAAAACTCAACACAGATACGCAGTATTTT. This sequence encodes CASSQGYSGTSGKLNTDTQYF.

The chain links TRBV14 to TRBJ1-1; D may be TRBD1 (5 bases). Trimming removed 4 bases at V and 4 bases at J, with 13 bases between. CDR3 length: 14 amino acids. Germline V gene sequence: CDR1 SGHDN, CDR2 FVKESK. CDR3 in amino acids: CASSLQRGGTEAFF. Here the CDR3 DNA reads TGTGCCAGCAGCCTACAGAGGGGAGGCACTGAAGCTTTCTTT.

The V call is TRBV5-1, the J call TRBJ1-2, with TRBD1 matching over 9 bases. The junction had 2 bases not matched to a gene; V was cut back by 1 base and J by 7 bases. The CDR3 consists of 13 residues. The germline V gene encodes CDR1 SGHRS and CDR2 YFSETQ. Here the CDR3 reads CASSLYRGLGYTF. In nucleotides, the CDR3 is TGCGCCAGCAGCTTGTACAGGGGGCTTGGCTACACCTTC.

V and J are TRBV4-3 and TRBJ2-3; 8 nucleotides match TRBD2. This CDR3 contains 17 residues. The germline V gene encodes CDR1 LGHNA and CDR2 YSLEER. V lost 4 bases, J lost 2 bases, and 11 bases stayed unmatched. The CDR3 protein is CASSRQSGRGATDTQYF. The CDR3 DNA follows: TGCGCCAGCAGCCGTCAATCGGGGCGGGGGGCCACAGATACGCAGTATTTT.

The table lists this clone with a count of one. The rearrangement uses TRBV7-7 and TRBJ2-1, with TRBD1 as a possible D gene (5 bases). The length of the CDR3 is 15 residues. Germline assignment: CDR1 SSHAT and CDR2 FNYEAQ (reference sequence). Trimming removed 5 bases from V and 8 bases from J, with 19 bases in between. CDR3 nucleotides: TGTGCCAGCAGCCTCGCACACAGGCAGGGCTATGAGCAGTTCTTC. Translating it yields CASSLAHRQGYEQFF. Based on the CDR3 plus reference TRBV7-7 and TRBJ2-1, the full variable domain is GAGVSQSPRYKVTKRGQDVTLRCDPISSHATLYWYQQALGQGPEFLTYFNYEAQPDKSGLPSDRFSAERPEGSISTLTIQRTEQRDSAMYRCASSLAHRQGYEQFFGPGTRLTVL.

The chain's CDR3 is CASSVGVANTEAFF. DNA for the CDR3: TGTGCCAGCAGCGTAGGTGTAGCTAACACTGAAGCTTTCTTT. The rearrangement joins TRBV9 to TRBJ1-1; D not resolved. Trimming pared 0 bases from V and 2 bases from J, leaving 8 bases between. CDR1 and CDR2 from the germline V gene are SGDLS and YYNGEE. The length of the CDR3 is 14 residues.

This chain links TRBV27 with TRBJ2-1; 9 nucleotides align to TRBD2. The germline gives CDR1 MNHEY, CDR2 SMNVEV (reference sequence). Germline trimming cut 3 bases from V and 5 bases from J; bases unmatched to any gene: 8. The CDR3 is 16 residues long. This CDR3 reads CASSFFGLAPNNEQFF. As DNA, the CDR3 is TGTGCCAGCAGTTTCTTTGGACTAGCGCCGAACAATGAGCAGTTCTTC.

This chain connects TRBV27 to TRBJ2-1; D possibly corresponds to TRBD2 (5 bases). CDR3 size: 12 residues. The V end was cut by 2 bases, the J end by 12 bases, with 11 bases between. CDR1 and CDR2 from the germline V gene are MNHEY and SMNVEV (reference sequence). The CDR3 region has the DNA TGTGCCAGCAGTTTACTCGGGGAAAGGCAGTTCTTC. It codes for CASSLLGERQFF.

The chain recombines TRBV5-1 with TRBJ2-2; D possibly corresponds to TRBD2 (5 bases). The ends were cut back, 2 bases at V and 6 bases at J, with 14 bases in the middle. The CDR3 is 15 amino acids. CDR1 SGHRS and CDR2 YFSETQ come from the germline V gene. CDR3 amino acids: CASSLLDTWAGELFF. The CDR3 DNA reads as TGCGCCAGCAGCTTACTAGACACTTGGGCCGGGGAGCTGTTTTTT.

V gene TRBV7-2 combines with J gene TRBJ1-1; the match to TRBD1 covers 8 bases. The CDR3 is 15 residues long. V shed 2 bases, J shed 1 base, and the junction held 3 bases outside the gene matches. Germline CDR1 is SGHTA and CDR2 is FQGNSA. CDR3 sequence reads: CASSLLGQENTEAFF. CDR3 nucleotides: TGTGCCAGCAGCTTATTGGGACAGGAGAACACTGAAGCTTTCTTT. Full variable domain (missing parts from reference TRBV7-2 and TRBJ1-1): GAGVSQSPSNKVTEKGKDVELRCDPISGHTALYWYRQSLGQGLEFLIYFQGNSAPDKSGLPSDRFSAERTGGSVSTLTIQRTQQEDSAVYLCASSLLGQENTEAFFGQGTRLTVV.

This chain connects TRBV7-9 to TRBJ2-3; D is ambiguous. Germline-derived CDR1 and CDR2 are SEHNR and FQNEAQ (reference sequence). The V gene lost 1 base and the J gene lost 0 bases, with 8 bases spanning the gap. This CDR3 comprises 15 residues. CDR3 DNA: TGTGCCAGCAGCTTAGATTCAATTAGCACAGATACGCAGTATTTT. Translated, it gives CASSLDSISTDTQYF. The complete variable domain, with remaining parts taken from reference TRBV7-9 and TRBJ2-3, reads DTGVSQNPRHKITKRGQNVTFRCDPISEHNRLYWYRQTLGQGPEFLTYFQNEAQLEKSRLLSDRFSAERPKGSFSTLEIQRTEQGDSAMYLCASSLDSISTDTQYFGPGTRLTVL.

This clone occurred once. This sequence joins TRBV28 and TRBJ2-5; 10 nucleotides match TRBD2. The trim removed 6 bases at V and 5 bases at J, leaving 3 bases unmatched. CDR1 and CDR2 (germline): MDHEN, SYDVKM. The CDR3 length is 13 residues. CDR3 bases: TGTGCCAGCAGACTAGCGGGATTTGAGACCCAGTACTTC. Its translation is CASRLAGFETQYF.

This chain connects TRBV9 to TRBJ2-1; D gene unclear. The germline V gene encodes CDR1 SGDLS and CDR2 YYNGEE. The CDR3 totals 14 residues. Trimming took 1 base from V and 2 from J, leaving 7 bases between them. CDR3 sequence: CASSVRQTYNEQFF. As DNA, the CDR3 is TGTGCCAGCAGCGTACGTCAGACCTACAATGAGCAGTTCTTC.

The V gene is TRBV6-1, the J gene TRBJ2-1; D is uncertain. This CDR3 comprises 14 residues. V was shortened by 1 base and J by 4 bases, with 8 bases between the two germline ends. CDR1 MNHNS and CDR2 SASEGT come from the germline V gene. The chain's CDR3 is CASSEGSPYNEQFF. CDR3 DNA: TGTGCCAGCAGTGAAGGTTCCCCATACAATGAGCAGTTCTTC.

As to this clone: Other DNA sequences from this sample encode an identical CDR3 as well. The rearrangement links TRBV7-2 to TRBJ2-1; 9 bases line up with TRBD2. CDR3 size: 15 residues. Germline trimming cut 0 bases from V and 6 bases from J; bases unmatched to any gene: 3. CDR1 SGHTA and CDR2 FQGNSA come from the germline V gene. CDR3 in amino acids: CASSLASGSTNEQFF. The CDR3 region has the DNA TGTGCCAGCAGCTTAGCTAGCGGGAGTACCAATGAGCAGTTCTTC.

The V call is TRBV7-3, the J call TRBJ2-1, with 8 bases aligning to TRBD2. Trimming cost V 4 bases and J 0 bases; bases outside gene matches: 2. CDR1 is SGHTA and CDR2 is FQGTGA in the germline V gene. The CDR3 is 15 amino acids. The CDR3 sequence: CASSSGTSSYNEQFF. In DNA, the CDR3 is TGTGCCAGCAGCTCCGGGACTAGCTCCTACAATGAGCAGTTCTTC.

This clone was detected only once. This chain links TRBV6-1 with TRBJ2-5; D possibly corresponds to TRBD2 (6 bases). The V and J ends lost 8 bases and 0 bases respectively, with 16 bases between them. CDR3 length: 15 residues. Germline V lookup: CDR1 MNHNS, CDR2 SASEGT. CDR3 amino acids: CASPTAGKYQETQYF. CDR3 coding DNA: TGTGCCAGCCCGACTGCGGGAAAGTACCAAGAGACCCAGTACTTC.

This clone is a singleton in its sample. The sample carries other DNA sequences with the same CDR3. J is TRBJ1-6 and V is TRBV6-6, with 8 bases that match TRBD1. J was trimmed by 13 bases and V by 8 bases; bases with no gene match: 13. The germline CDR1 and CDR2 sequences are MNHNY and SVGAGI (reference sequence). The CDR3 totals 14 residues. In DNA form, the CDR3 reads TGTGCCAGCGAAGGAGACAGGGGAACCTCCCCCCTCCACTTT. Encoded protein: CASEGDRGTSPLHF.

The chain employs TRBV11-3 and TRBJ2-7; D is uncertain. Germline CDR1 SGHNT, CDR2 YENEEA. The CDR3 sequence is 13 residues long. The ends were cut back, 0 bases at V and 3 bases at J, with 6 bases in the middle. The DNA for the CDR3 is TGTGCCAGCAGCTTAGATTCGGTCTACGAGCAGTACTTC. Translating gives CASSLDSVYEQYF.

The chain is built from TRBV6-1 and TRBJ1-3; D remains ambiguous. The germline gives CDR1 MNHNS, CDR2 SASEGT. V lost 0 bases and J 0 bases, leaving 6 bases between the germline ends. There are 15 residues in the CDR3. The CDR3 region has the DNA TGTGCCAGCAGTGAAGCAATCGGCTCTGGAAACACCATATATTTT. Translating gives CASSEAIGSGNTIYF.

The rearrangement uses TRBV5-4 and TRBJ2-2; D might be TRBD1 (5 bases). Germline lookup yields CDR1 SGHNT and CDR2 YYREEE (reference sequence). The V end was cut by 7 bases, the J end by 5 bases, with 12 bases between. The CDR3 covers 13 residues. The chain's CDR3 is CASGRVSTGELFF. The CDR3 DNA follows: TGTGCCAGCGGCAGGGTTAGTACCGGGGAGCTGTTTTTT.

The rearrangement joins TRBV2 to TRBJ2-2, with 16 bases matching TRBD2. J lost 4 bases, V lost 5 bases, and 10 bases had no gene match. The CDR3 is 19 amino acids. The V gene's germline CDR1 is SNHLY and CDR2 FYNNEI. For the CDR3, the DNA is TGTGCCAGCAGTACGACCGGGACTAGCGGGGGGGCAAGCACCGGGGAGCTGTTTTTT. This encodes CASSTTGTSGGASTGELFF.

The chain combines TRBV9 with TRBJ2-7; 10 nucleotides align to TRBD1. The germline V gene has CDR1 SGDLS and CDR2 YYNGEE. V lost 7 bases, J lost 6 bases, and 10 bases stayed unmatched. The CDR3 runs 14 residues. The CDR3, as DNA: TGTGCCAGCGGTGGGACAGGGGAAGGGCGCGAGCAGTACTTC. It yields the protein CASGGTGEGREQYF.

This chain connects TRBV6-4 to TRBJ2-7; D unclear. V lost 0 bases and J 6 bases, leaving 15 bases between the germline ends. The CDR3 has 15 amino acids. Per the germline V gene, CDR1 is MRHNA and CDR2 is SNTAGT. The CDR3 protein is CASSDSIVIRFEQYF. CDR3 bases: TGTGCCAGCAGTGACTCGATAGTCATTCGGTTCGAGCAGTACTTC.

V and J are TRBV21-1 and TRBJ2-3; the table's D call, TRBD2, was not checked against the DNA. TRBV21-1 is noted as a pseudogene. The length of the CDR3 is 17 residues. CDR3 DNA: TGTGCCAGCAGCCAGACTAGCGGGAGTGTCGGCACAGATACGCAGTATTTT. This translates into CASSQTSGSVGTDTQYF.